This T cell receptor beta chain comes out of a study of beta chain features in type 1 diabetes (dated by TCRdb to the late 2010s). General notes on the study: No differences in mean age, gender distribution, total cell number or subset yield were found between patients and healthy donors. Across all samples, some 99 million sorted cells were examined, and cell number per subset correlated strongly with RNA yield. The study compared the TCRB repertoires of sorted circulating CD4+ T cell subsets in recently diagnosed type 1 diabetes patients with those in matched healthy donors. Regulatory and stem cell-like memory subsets were obtained from only 8 patients and roughly 8 healthy donors, while naive and central memory subsets were obtained from all 30 or so donors.

General study outcomes and caveats: Naive, central memory and regulatory TCRB repertoires appeared to be more similar among patients than among healthy donors. Because cDNA was sequenced instead of genomic DNA, activated cells with high expression could be over-represented, although the groups did not differ in activation or CD3 levels. Because small numbers of individuals were included in the HLA sub-analyses, any influence of HLA type on TCRB rearrangement was left unresolved. Type 1 diabetes patients showed a moderate but significant shortening of TCRB CDR3 length in all four CD4+ subsets. At VDJ recombination sites, type 1 diabetes patients had fewer insertions and more deleted nucleotides, which implies abnormalities in thymic rearrangement. PCR might favor shorter templates, but patient and control samples were amplified and corrected together, so any skew would affect both groups equally.

Points on this clone: Its cognate antigen has yet to be identified. The record has no base qualities; no much larger clone is one base away.

From each donor, a single peripheral blood sample of approximately 0.11 L on average was drawn into heparinised tubes. A BD FACSAria II was used to sort naive, central memory, regulatory and stem cell-like memory CD4+ T cells with a panel that included CD45RO, CCR7, CD25, CD127, CD95 and CD27. A purity above 95% was achieved for all sorted populations. PBMCs were isolated immediately by Lymphoprep density gradient centrifugation and stained directly without culture. So that batch effects would be minimized, each experiment stained and sorted samples in pairs, pairing one healthy donor with one patient. The High Capacity cDNA Reverse Transcription Kit was used to reverse transcribe all of the isolated RNA, meaning that expressed TCRB transcripts were what got sequenced. Naive, central memory and regulatory T cell samples underwent deep immunoSEQ sequencing, averaging roughly 3.4 million total reads per sample. After sorted cells were lysed in RLT buffer, RNA was extracted with DNase-treated RNeasy Micro or Mini kits, with the choice depending on cell number. Each cell subset was processed separately to prevent cross-contamination, with patient and healthy donor samples processed together. Using the immunoSEQ multiplex PCR, TCRB sequences were amplified from cDNA into 87-bp fragments spanning the CDR3 region. The amplicons were sequenced using the Illumina HiSeq platform. For the original study's pipeline: Synthetic template baselines were used to correct PCR bias computationally, reads within Hamming distance 2 were collapsed, and singletons that could not be merged were discarded. Reads were aligned against IMGT so that V, D and J genes, CDR3 length and insertions or deletions at six rearrangement sites could be assigned. Within each subset, clonotype counts were normalized to the number of sorted cells before true diversity and Gini coefficients were calculated with the tcR R package. The overlap coefficient, calculated on TCRB nucleotide sequences, was used to measure repertoire sharing. Out-of-frame TCRB sequences from naive cells were analyzed to stand in for the pre-selection repertoire. TCRdb provides this immuneACCESS table in a form limited to in-frame rearrangements. Some clones are lacking; in checked studies, under half of them reflect an unresolved V gene, and why the rest are absent is not known. The V and J calls and clone size were taken over from that table, and D and trimming were inferred from the DNA. In all, the sample holds 550,000 to 850,000 clones, and 13% of those were seen once. The ten most abundant clones make up about 0.02% of the sample.

Relative to germline, V is 0 bases shorter and J is 8 bases shorter, with 7 bases between their ends. The germline V gene (reference sequence) sets CDR1 to GTSNPN and CDR2 to SVGIG. Counted from cysteine to phenylalanine, this CDR3 has 11 amino acids. Left in the record is the CDR3 DNA by itself, 33 bases read in frame from the first base. The receptor's source is a man aged 18-30 years with type 1 diabetes. Sequences were obtained from naive CD4+ T cells from blood. In the paper's terms, the cell subset or site label means: true naive CD4+ T cells. The V and J segments used are TRBV30 and TRBJ1-2; no D gene call is confident. The encoded CDR3 is CAWSVLEGYTF. In nucleotide form, the sequence is TGTGCCTGGAGTGTGCTCGAGGGCTACACCTTC.